This TCR beta chain was identified during a study of shared clonotypes between healthy human individuals. General study results and limits: Several donors shared approximately 5% of their naive CD4 clonotypes.

CD45RO-negative CD8 cells positively selected for CCR7 made up the naive population, which excluded terminally differentiated effector memory CD45RA+ cells. In regard to this clone: Its antigen is unidentified.

Sequencing used immunoSEQ multiplex PCR; TCRdb keeps in-frame clones, though not all of them. The repertoire holds over 2 million clones, with approximately 94% as singletons. This TCR was recovered from a man younger than 35 in good health. Sequencing used naive CD8+ T cells sorted from blood.

The CDR3 here is CASSQERTGFSDTQYF. The DNA of the CDR3 is TGTGCCAGCAGCCAAGAAAGGACAGGGTTCTCAGATACGCAGTATTTT. The rearrangement uses TRBV14 and TRBJ2-3, with 8 bases matching TRBD1. V shed 0 bases, J shed 4 bases, and the junction held 6 bases outside the gene matches. CDR1 SGHDN and CDR2 FVKESK come from the germline V gene. The CDR3 covers 16 residues.